This TCR beta chain derives from a study of post-analysis software for immune sequencing data. CDR1 is MGHDK, CDR2 SYGVNS, per germline. The CDR3 contains 13 residues. Sequencing libraries made from TCR beta cDNA carried unique molecular identifiers. TCRdb analysed the PCR reads with MiXCR anew, one entry per CDR3 protein. This sample carries hundreds of thousands of distinct CDR3 sequences, roughly 29% of them seen once, and the ten largest clones take more than 0.45%. On this clonotype: Antigen: not known. This may arise from a read error, as a much more abundant clone is one base away.

Study conclusions and caveats: A few TRBV segments (TRBV5-6, TRBV5-1 and TRBV20-1 among them) occurred more frequently in patients than in controls.

Sequenced input: blood. The clonotype originates from a girl aged 10 to 17 with multiple sclerosis. The gene calls are TRBV25-1 and TRBJ2-5, with D perhaps TRBD1 (6 bases). The J call could be wrong; TRBJ2-1 is a better fit for the DNA end. CDR3 DNA sequence: TGTGCCAGCAGTATACAGGGTAAAGAGACCCAGTTCTTC. Residues: CASSIQGKETQFF.